The present TCR beta chain was sequenced within a study of T cell responses to AZD1222 COVID-19 vaccine (dated by TCRdb to about 2021). Turning to the overall study: A total of just over 230 trial participants underwent TCR sequencing, of whom 200 to 220 had received two doses of AZD1222 and around 26 had received two doses of the MenACWY control vaccine. Trial participants were enrolled by age into 18-55, 56-69 and 70-plus year subgroups, with roughly 150, 30 and 60 TCR-sequenced participants respectively.

V sheds 3 bases and J sheds 0 bases, leaving 11 bases between their ends. The CDR1 and CDR2 encoded by the germline V gene are MGHRA and YSYEKL. Including cysteine and phenylalanine, the CDR3 has 16 amino acids. CDR3 DNA is the only sequence kept; it has 48 bases, read in frame from the first base. Study-level results and caveats: After two AZD1222 doses, spike-specific TCR breadth and depth were significantly higher than at day 0 and than in MenACWY recipients. Only five or six AZD1222 recipients were SARS-CoV-2 seropositive at baseline, limiting conclusions about previously exposed vaccinees. Participants were mostly white British and included more females than males, and it was suggested by the authors that clonal diversity may have been underestimated. Reportedly, close to half of the unique spike-specific TCRs recognized epitopes lying outside the regions that are mutated in the B.1.351 and B.1.1.7 variants. The 56-69-year group was small, and its depth increase did not reach significance, likely because of low power. Because no day 14 peak-response samples were available, the repertoires could be characterized only after the peak T cell response. The whole spike protein was spanned by vaccine-associated CD4 TCRs, and dominant responses were seen in regions 160-218 and 743-854.

Reading the label with the study, this specimen's time point is: about 28 days (+/-7) after the second vaccine dose. Because spike-specific TCR depth and breadth did not differ between the two schedules, AZD1222 recipients who got a second dose at roughly 4 weeks were pooled with those who got a second dose at roughly 12 weeks. The vaccinee samples were drawn from two UK trials, COV001 and COV002, one of which was a single-blind randomized controlled phase 2/3 trial testing AZD1222 (ChAdOx1 nCoV-19) in healthy adults. Trial participant PBMC samples were collected at day 0 and day 28 after the second dose for TCRbeta chain sequencing. Concerning this clone: The specificity of this receptor is unknown. Base qualities were left out, and no much larger clone turns up one base away.

The CDR3 regions of human TCRbeta chains were analyzed by immunosequencing. The authors' analysis ran thus. TCRs in the repertoires were matched against a reference library of SARS-CoV-2-specific TCRs that had been generated with the MIRA antigen-specificity platform. Breadth was defined as the fraction of unique TCRs that were SARS-CoV-2-associated, and depth was defined as the fraction of total T cells that were SARS-CoV-2-associated. Each spike-specific TCR was assigned to its reactive spike region and to a CD4 or CD8 class using the MIRA data. Log10-transformed breadth and depth values were compared by one-way ANOVA with Sidak's multiple comparisons tests. TCRdb obtained this table from immuneACCESS and retained in-frame rearrangements with V and J assigned. These tables miss some clones; where compared with another copy, unresolved V genes account for less than half of the shortfall, and the remainder is unexplained. V and J calls and clone size follow that table, whereas D and trimming were derived from the DNA. This sample comprises fewer than 110,000 clones, more than 75% of them detected only once. The ten largest clonotypes hold 9.5% to 13% of the sample.

In this chain, TRBV4-1 is recombined with TRBJ1-4, with the D gene not confidently named. The sequenced sample was peripheral blood, obtained 28 days after the second AZD1222 dose. This clonotype was sampled from an adult who received the AZD1222 COVID-19 vaccine. The CDR3 region reads CASSHIDFSTNEKLFF. The DNA sequence reads TGCGCCAGCAGCCATATTGACTTCTCAACTAATGAAAAACTGTTTTTT.